This T cell receptor beta chain derives from a study of lymphopenia after photon versus proton radiotherapy. The CDR3 is made up of 13 amino acids. Trimming at V came to 4 bases and at J to 3 bases, leaving 3 bases not matched to a gene. From germline, CDR1 is MNHEY and CDR2 SVGAGI. TCRdb's table, derived via immunoSEQ multiplex PCR, lists solely in-frame clones and lacks some. The sample holds some 170,000 clones, around nine tenths seen once. Study-level points and caveats: Under photons, naive T cells and diversity fell while effector/memory populations rose. Larger post-nadir TCR diversity loss correlated inversely with survival in deceased patients. Only patients who died were analyzed for survival; proton advantage is unproven. Post-nadir diversity loss with photons came from oligoclonal expansion, particularly CD8+ Temra cells.

This clone has only one observation. Antigen unknown. Sequences were derived from peripheral blood, sampled from a patient treated with photon-based radiotherapy. The sequence came from a man over 45 with gastric cancer. The chain couples TRBV6-5 to TRBJ2-7, with 7 nucleotides matching TRBD1. CDR3 sequence (DNA): TGTGCCAGCAGTTCGACAGGGCGCTACGAGCAGTACTTC. Its protein product is CASSSTGRYEQYF.